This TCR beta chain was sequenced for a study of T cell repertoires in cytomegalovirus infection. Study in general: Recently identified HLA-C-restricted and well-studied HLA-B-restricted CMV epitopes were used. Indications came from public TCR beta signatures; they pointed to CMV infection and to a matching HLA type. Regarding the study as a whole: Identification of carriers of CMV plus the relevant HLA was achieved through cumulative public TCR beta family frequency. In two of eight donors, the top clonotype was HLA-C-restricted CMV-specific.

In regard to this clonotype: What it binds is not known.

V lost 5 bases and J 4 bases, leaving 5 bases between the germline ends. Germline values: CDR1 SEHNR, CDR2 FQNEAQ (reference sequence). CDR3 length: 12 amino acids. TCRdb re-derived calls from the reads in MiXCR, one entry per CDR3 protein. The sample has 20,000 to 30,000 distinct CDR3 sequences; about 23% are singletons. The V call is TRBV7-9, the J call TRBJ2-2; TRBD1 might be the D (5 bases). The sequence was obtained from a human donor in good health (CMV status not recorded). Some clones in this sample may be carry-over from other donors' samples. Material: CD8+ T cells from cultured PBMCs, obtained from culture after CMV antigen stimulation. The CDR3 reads CASSQGTGELFF. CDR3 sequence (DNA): TGTGCCAGCAGCCAGGGCACCGGGGAGCTGTTTTTT.